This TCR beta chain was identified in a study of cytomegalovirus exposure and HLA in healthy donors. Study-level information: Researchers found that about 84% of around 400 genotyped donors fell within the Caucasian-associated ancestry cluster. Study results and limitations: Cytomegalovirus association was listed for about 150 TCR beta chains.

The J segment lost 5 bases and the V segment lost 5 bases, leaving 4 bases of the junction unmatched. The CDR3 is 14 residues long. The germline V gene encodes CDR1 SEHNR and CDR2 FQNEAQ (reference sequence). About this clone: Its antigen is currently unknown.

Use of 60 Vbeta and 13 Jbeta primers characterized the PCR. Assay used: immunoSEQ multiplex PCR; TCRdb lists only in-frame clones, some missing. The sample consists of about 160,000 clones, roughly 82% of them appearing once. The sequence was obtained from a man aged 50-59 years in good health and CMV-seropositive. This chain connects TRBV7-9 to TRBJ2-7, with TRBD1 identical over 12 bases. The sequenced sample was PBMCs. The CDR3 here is CASSPRDRGHEQYF. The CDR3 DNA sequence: TGTGCCAGCAGCCCCCGGGACAGGGGGCACGAGCAGTACTTC.